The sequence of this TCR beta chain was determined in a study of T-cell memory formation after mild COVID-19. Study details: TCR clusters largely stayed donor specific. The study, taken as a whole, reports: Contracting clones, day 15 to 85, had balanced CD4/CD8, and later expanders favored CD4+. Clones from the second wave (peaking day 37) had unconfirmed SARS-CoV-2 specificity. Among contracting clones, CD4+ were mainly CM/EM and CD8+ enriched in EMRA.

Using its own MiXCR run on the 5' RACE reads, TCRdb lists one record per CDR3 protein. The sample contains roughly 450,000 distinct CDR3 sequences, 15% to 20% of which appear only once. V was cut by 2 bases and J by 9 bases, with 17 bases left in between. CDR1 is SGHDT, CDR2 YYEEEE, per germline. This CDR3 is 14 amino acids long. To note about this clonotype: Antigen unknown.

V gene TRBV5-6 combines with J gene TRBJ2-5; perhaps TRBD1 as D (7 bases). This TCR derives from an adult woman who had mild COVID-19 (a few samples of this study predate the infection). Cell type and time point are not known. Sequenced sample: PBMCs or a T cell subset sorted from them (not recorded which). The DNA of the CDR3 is TGTGCCAGCAGCTTCAGGGGGGAGAGTATGGCCCAGTACTTC. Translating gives CASSFRGESMAQYF.